This passage covers 15 T cell receptor beta chains from one sample sequenced in a study of read filtering for tumor transcriptome and immune sequencing. From about 400 ng of RNA, a library with molecular barcoded alpha/delta and beta/gamma adaptors was made. TCRdb processed the reads anew with MiXCR; each CDR3 protein has one entry. Of more than 35,000 distinct CDR3 sequences listed, 11% to 15% are singletons. Sequenced material: a population of CD138-negative cells sorted from bone marrow. The source is a donor at least 40 years old with multiple myeloma.

V and J are TRBV20-1 and TRBJ2-1; TRBD2 agrees at 9 bases. The CDR3 runs to 18 residues. Germline lookup yields CDR1 DFQATT and CDR2 SNEGSKA (reference sequence). With V trimmed by 3 bases and J by 1 base, 13 bases remained unmatched. The CDR3 loop reads CSARDSAGGVRSYNEQFF. The CDR3, as DNA: TGCAGTGCTAGGGATTCGGCGGGGGGGGTCAGGTCCTACAATGAGCAGTTCTTC.

There are a few counts of this clonotype. A clone one base away is much larger, so this may be a read error. No conserved phenylalanine or tryptophan ends this CDR3, so it is likely a read error. CDR3 sequence: CASRLWDLTGGSTGELFS. CDR3 in DNA: TGTGCCAGCAGGTTATGGGACCTGACAGGGGGCAGCACCGGGGAGCTGTTTTCT. The V call is TRBV7-7, the J call TRBJ2-2, with TRBD1 matching over 10 bases. This CDR3 contains 18 residues. V lost 6 bases to trimming and J lost 4 bases; unmatched junction nucleotides: 14. CDR1 and CDR2 from the germline V gene are SSHAT and FNYEAQ (reference sequence).

About this clonotype itself: A junction boundary mismatches the germline segment, possibly from a read error. This sequence joins TRBV20-1 and TRBJ2-1, with D perhaps matching TRBD1 (5 bases). Per germline, CDR1 DFQATT and CDR2 SNEGSKA (reference sequence). The CDR3 extends over 15 amino acids. The CDR3 protein is CRARDDSSIGNEQFF. CDR3 coding DNA: TGCAGAGCTAGAGACGACAGTTCGATCGGGAATGAGCAGTTCTTC.

As to this clonotype: Sequence at one end of the junction differs from germline and may be a read error. The rearrangement joins TRBV2 to TRBJ1-5; 9 nucleotides match TRBD1. Looked up from germline, CDR1 is SNHLY and CDR2 is FYNNEI. The CDR3 is 14 residues long. The CDR3: CASSLGQGNRPQHF. CDR3 DNA: TGTGCCAGCAGCCTAGGACAGGGGAATCGGCCCCAGCATTTT.

This clonotype has a count of ten or more. This chain connects TRBV5-1 to TRBJ1-2; TRBD1 is a possible D gene (6 bases). Germline CDR1 and CDR2: SGHRS and YFSETQ. V lost 0 bases and J 0 bases, leaving 9 bases between the germline ends. This CDR3 comprises 15 residues. The CDR3 nucleotides are TGCGCCAGCAGCTTGGGACAGGAGGCTAACTATGGCTACACCTTC. Protein: CASSLGQEANYGYTF.

In its sample, this clonotype was seen many times. The gene calls are TRBV5-1 and TRBJ2-7, with D possibly being TRBD1 (5 bases). The CDR3 loop spans 13 amino acids. Trimming left V 5 bases short and J 2 bases short, with 11 bases between. Germline V gene lookup returns CDR1 SGHRS and CDR2 YFSETQ. The CDR3 reads CASSYQGTYEQYF. CDR3 in DNA: TGCGCCAGCAGTTATCAGGGTACCTACGAGCAGTACTTC.

The rearrangement joins TRBV7-2 to TRBJ1-2; tentative D call: TRBD1 (6 bases). Germline V lookup: CDR1 SGHTA, CDR2 FQGNSA. V lost 5 bases, J lost 6 bases, and 13 bases lay in between. The CDR3 extends over 13 amino acids. The CDR3 DNA follows: TGTGCCAGCAGCCCAAGGACAGCAGATGGCTACACCTTC. This gives the protein CASSPRTADGYTF. Combining the CDR3 with reference TRBV7-2 and TRBJ1-2 gives the whole variable domain GAGVSQSPSNKVTEKGKDVELRCDPISGHTALYWYRQSLGQGLEFLIYFQGNSAPDKSGLPSDRFSAERTGGSVSTLTIQRTQQEDSAVYLCASSPRTADGYTFGSGTRLTVV.

The sample holds many counts of this clonotype. The rearrangement uses TRBV29-1 and TRBJ2-1; no clear D. CDR1 and CDR2 (germline): SQVTM, ANQGSEA. The CDR3 totals 11 residues. Between the trimmed V and J ends, which lost 4 bases and 6 bases, there was a span of 7 bases. The DNA of the CDR3 is TGCAGCGTTGTAGCAACCAATGAGCAGTTCTTC. Translating it yields CSVVATNEQFF.

V is TRBV29-1 and J is TRBJ1-1, with 8 positions matching TRBD1. Germline values: CDR1 SQVTM, CDR2 ANQGSEA. Trimming removed 7 bases from V and 6 bases from J; junction bases left unmatched: 7. CDR3 length: 12 residues. The CDR3 loop is CSGGQGEAEAFF. The CDR3 DNA follows: TGCAGCGGTGGACAGGGTGAAGCTGAAGCTTTCTTT.

This clonotype was recorded many times. This sequence joins TRBV29-1 and TRBJ1-2, with 7 positions matching TRBD1. This CDR3 is built from 14 residues. The V gene's germline CDR1 is SQVTM and CDR2 ANQGSEA. Trimming at V came to 2 bases and at J to 2 bases, leaving 5 bases not matched to a gene. CDR3 in amino acids: CSVESQGENYGYTF. DNA for the CDR3: TGCAGCGTTGAATCCCAGGGGGAAAACTATGGCTACACCTTC.

This clonotype was seen repeatedly, ten times or more. V is TRBV19 and J is TRBJ2-3; the D is unclear. Trimming removed 1 base from V and 2 bases from J, with 7 bases in between. This CDR3 comprises 14 residues. Germline loops: CDR1 LNHDA, CDR2 SQIVND (reference sequence). CDR3 residues: CASSIAPSTDTQYF. The CDR3 DNA reads as TGTGCCAGTAGTATAGCCCCCTCCACAGATACGCAGTATTTT.

The sample holds a few counts of this clonotype. This chain joins TRBV28 and TRBJ1-2; D remains unclear. Germline values: CDR1 MDHEN, CDR2 SYDVKM. The V and J ends lost 4 bases and 2 bases respectively, with 14 bases between them. The CDR3 spans 15 residues. As DNA, the CDR3 is TGTGCCAGCAGTTCTAGACCTTATACCAACTATGGCTACACCTTC. Encoded protein: CASSSRPYTNYGYTF.

This clonotype was observed many times. This chain joins TRBV6-2 or TRBV6-3 and TRBJ2-7; tentatively, D is TRBD1 (6 bases). In germline, CDR1 is MNHEY, CDR2 SVGEGT. This CDR3 contains 16 residues. The V and J ends lost 4 bases and 4 bases respectively, with 20 bases between them. The CDR3 here is CASSSSEAGAVYEQYF. CDR3 nucleotide sequence: TGTGCCAGCAGTTCCTCAGAGGCAGGGGCCGTTTACGAGCAGTACTTC.

The sample holds many counts of this clonotype. J is TRBJ2-1 and V is TRBV7-8; D ambiguous. V was trimmed by 4 bases and J by 7 bases, leaving 8 bases between them. This CDR3 is 12 amino acids long. The germline V gene encodes CDR1 SGHVS and CDR2 FQNEAQ. The CDR3 DNA reads as TGTGCCAGCAGCTCGAACAGTAATGAGCAGTTCTTC. Its protein product is CASSSNSNEQFF.

At least ten counts were recorded for this clonotype. The J gene is TRBJ1-5, the V gene TRBV7-2, with 7 bases aligning to TRBD1. This CDR3 is built from 15 residues. Germline values: CDR1 SGHTA, CDR2 FQGNSA. V was clipped by 2 bases and J by 4 bases; unmatched bases: 5. CDR3 in amino acids: CASSLWSGGNQPQHF. CDR3 DNA: TGTGCCAGCAGCTTATGGTCAGGGGGTAATCAGCCCCAGCATTTT. Full variable domain (outside the CDR3, taken from reference TRBV7-2 and TRBJ1-5): GAGVSQSPSNKVTEKGKDVELRCDPISGHTALYWYRQSLGQGLEFLIYFQGNSAPDKSGLPSDRFSAERTGGSVSTLTIQRTQQEDSAVYLCASSLWSGGNQPQHFGDGTRLSIL.